A single sample gave rise to the 2 T cell receptor beta chains below, sequenced in a study of IL-17A CD8 T cells in psoriatic arthritis synovium. Magnetically isolated CD3+ T cells were stimulated around 1.5 hours with PMA and ionomycin, then labeled by IL-17A and IFNgamma cytokine secretion assays. Synovial fluid effusions were drawn by aspiration from the actively inflamed joints of psoriatic arthritis patients. The method was the immunoSEQ multiplex PCR assay. TCRdb obtained this table from immuneACCESS and retained in-frame rearrangements with V and J assigned. These tables miss some clones; where compared with another copy, unresolved V genes account for less than half of the shortfall, and the remainder is unexplained. In this sample the table shows about 1,900 clones, roughly 70% of which occur a single time. The top ten hold 9% to 15% of the sample. Sequencing was performed on IL-17A+ (IFN-gamma+/-) memory CD8+ T cells from synovial fluid. The cell subset or site label, as the study defines it: IL-17A+IFNgamma+/- memory CD8+ (Tc17) cells. Source of these receptors: a human donor with psoriatic arthritis.

The V gene is TRBV6-4, the J gene TRBJ2-2; 14 bases match TRBD2. CDR1 is MRHNA and CDR2 is SNTAGT in the germline V gene. V dropped 2 bases and J dropped 7; count of bases not matched to a gene: 0. This CDR3 has 15 residues. DNA for the CDR3: TGTGCCAGCAGTGACGGGACTAGCGGGAGCGGGGAGCTGTTTTTT. As protein: CASSDGTSGSGELFF.

This chain connects TRBV19 to TRBJ1-1; D may be TRBD1 (5 bases). The CDR3 loop spans 14 amino acids. The germline V gene has CDR1 LNHDA and CDR2 SQIVND (reference sequence). Trimming removed 5 bases from V and 0 bases from J, with 10 bases in between. The CDR3 loop reads CASSPTVMNTEAFF. The CDR3 DNA reads as TGTGCCAGTAGTCCGACAGTTATGAACACTGAAGCTTTCTTT.